This TCR beta chain was identified in a study of cytomegalovirus exposure and HLA in healthy donors. Turning to the study itself: A data release that came early held approximately 92 million unique TCRs from HLA-typed donors.

Researchers ran the PCR with 60 Vbeta and 13 Jbeta primers. The table came from immunoSEQ multiplex PCR; TCRdb's copy has only in-frame clones and leaves some out. This table holds around 270,000 clones, about 80% found once. The V end lost 5 bases, the J end lost 1 base, and 14 bases lay between the germline ends. The germline V gene encodes CDR1 MDHEN and CDR2 SYDVKM. The CDR3 covers 15 residues. For this clone: What it binds is unknown.

General study findings and limits: A link between a missense DCLRE1C variant and TCR beta V- and J-gene trimming emerged from a later analysis. Earlier findings revealed that most TCR beta V segments proved productive either about 90% or about 30% of the time. A later analysis linked some 17,000 TCR beta sequences to HLA alleles at 0.05 false discovery rate.

The V and J genes are TRBV28 and TRBJ2-5, with D possibly TRBD1 on 5 matching bases. The sequenced material came from PBMCs. The TCR was taken from a girl aged 2 to 10 in good health and CMV-seronegative. This chain's CDR3 is CASSIYSRGQETQYF. CDR3 bases: TGTGCCAGCAGTATCTATTCTAGGGGCCAAGAGACCCAGTACTTC. The full variable domain, with the rest looked up from reference TRBV28 and TRBJ2-5, is DVKVTQSSRYLVKRTGEKVFLECVQDMDHENMFWYRQDPGLGLRLIYFSYDVKMKEKGDIPEGYSVSREKKERFSLILESASTNQTSMYLCASSIYSRGQETQYFGPGTRLLVL.